Included here is one T cell receptor (beta chain) sequence, with context. Per the germline V gene, CDR1 is MDHEN and CDR2 is SYDVKM. Trimming took off 5 bases at V and 11 bases at J, with 14 bases between the two ends. This CDR3 spans 12 amino acids. This entry comes from a study of blood T cell repertoires in COVID-19. Study information: Researchers got acute and convalescent COVID-19 samples from the United States, Italy and Spain.

As processed by the authors: It was from reference gene primer amplification that nucleated cell counts were estimated. Data came from immunoSEQ multiplex PCR; TCRdb stores just in-frame clones and leaves some out. Clone size and V and J calls were adopted from that table, with D and trimming inferred from the DNA. The sample carries a few hundred thousand clones, 70% to 85% recorded once. Sequenced material: peripheral blood. The sequence came from a human donor with COVID-19, enrolled during active disease. The donor label of this sample is uncertain. The chain uses TRBV28 and TRBJ2-3; perhaps TRBD1 as D (5 bases). In DNA form, the CDR3 reads TGTGCCAGCAGTCTAGGACCGGACAAGCAGTATTTT. This codes for CASSLGPDKQYF.